Following are 22 T cell receptor beta chains from one sample sequenced in a study of human thymus T cells. Assay used: immunoSEQ multiplex PCR; TCRdb lists only in-frame clones, some missing. Found here are tens of thousands of clones, around 94% of them singletons; the top ten hold around 0.12%. Sequences were obtained from blood. The origin of the receptors is a boy under three years old with a congenital heart defect but otherwise immunologically healthy.

Written as DNA, the CDR3 is TGTGCCAGCAGCTGGGACAATAGCAATCAGCCCCAGCATTTT. Protein: CASSWDNSNQPQHF. The gene calls are TRBV7-2 and TRBJ1-5; a weak D match, TRBD1 (6 bases). V lost 4 bases to trimming and J lost 0 bases, with 7 bases between them. The germline gives CDR1 SGHTA, CDR2 FQGNSA. There are 14 residues in the CDR3.

The V call is TRBV19, the J call TRBJ1-2, with a possible D match to TRBD1 (6 bases). Germline values: CDR1 LNHDA, CDR2 SQIVND (reference sequence). The CDR3 length is 14 residues. V was shortened by 6 bases and J by 3 bases, with 14 bases between the two germline ends. The CDR3 reads CASRFGRGYYGYTF. In DNA, the CDR3 is TGTGCCAGTAGATTCGGCAGGGGCTACTATGGCTACACCTTC.

CDR3 in amino acids: CASSLSWTANQPQHF. In nucleotides, the CDR3 is TGTGCCAGCAGTTTATCCTGGACAGCCAATCAGCCCCAGCATTTT. The V call is TRBV28, the J call TRBJ1-5; D might be TRBD1 (6 bases). The CDR3 has 15 residues. Germline-derived CDR1 and CDR2 are MDHEN and SYDVKM. With 1 base removed from V and 3 bases from J, the gap between germline ends came to 10 bases.

The chain combines TRBV5-1 with TRBJ2-7, with D possibly matching TRBD1 (6 bases). V was shortened by 0 bases and J by 2 bases, with 12 bases between the two germline ends. There are 15 residues in the CDR3. Germline values: CDR1 SGHRS, CDR2 YFSETQ. CDR3 sequence: CASSLGQAYTYEQYF. CDR3 in DNA: TGCGCCAGCAGCTTGGGACAGGCTTATACCTACGAGCAGTACTTC.

This chain joins TRBV20-1 and TRBJ2-5; D ambiguous. The CDR3 consists of 11 residues. Per the germline V gene, CDR1 is DFQATT and CDR2 is SNEGSKA (reference sequence). The V gene lost 1 base and the J gene lost 5 bases, with 5 bases spanning the gap. For the CDR3, the DNA is TGCAGTGCTAGAGTGGTCGAGACCCAGTACTTC. Encoded protein: CSARVVETQYF.

This clone has just one count. CDR3 amino acids: CATSRDQRTGLYYEQYF. Here the CDR3 DNA reads TGTGCCACCAGCAGAGATCAGAGGACAGGGCTTTACTACGAGCAGTACTTC. This sequence joins TRBV15 and TRBJ2-7; TRBD1 aligns across 8 bases. V trimming: 0 bases; J trimming: 3 bases; junction bases outside the gene matches: 10. Germline V gives CDR1 LNHNV, CDR2 YYDKDF (reference sequence). The CDR3 sequence is 17 residues long.

This chain connects TRBV25-1 to TRBJ1-2, with 7 bases fitting TRBD1. Germline V CDR1 and CDR2: MGHDK, SYGVNS. The junction had 7 bases not matched to a gene; V was cut back by 3 bases and J by 0 bases. This CDR3 comprises 16 residues. CDR3 coding DNA: TGTGCCAGCAGTGACCTCCCGGGACAGACTAACTATGGCTACACCTTC. Translating gives CASSDLPGQTNYGYTF.

This clone was picked up one time. The chain recombines TRBV27 with TRBJ1-4; D not certain. The germline CDR1 and CDR2 sequences are MNHEY and SMNVEV (reference sequence). CDR3 size: 13 residues. With 6 bases removed from V and 8 bases from J, the gap between germline ends came to 13 bases. The CDR3 protein is CASSRLREEKLFF. The CDR3 DNA is TGTGCCAGCAGCCGGTTGAGGGAGGAAAAACTGTTTTTT. Using reference TRBV27 and TRBJ1-4 for the parts outside the CDR3, the full variable domain is EAQVTQNPRYLITVTGKKLTVTCSQNMNHEYMSWYRQDPGLGLRQIYYSMNVEVTDKGDVPEGYKVSRKEKRNFPLILESPSPNQTSLYFCASSRLREEKLFFGSGTQLSVL.

The chain uses TRBV15 and TRBJ1-2; perhaps TRBD1 as D (5 bases). Per the germline V gene, CDR1 is LNHNV and CDR2 is YYDKDF (reference sequence). V was cut by 0 bases and J by 10 bases, with 6 bases left in between. CDR3 size: 11 residues. CDR3 protein: CATSRDRDYTF. The CDR3 DNA reads as TGTGCCACCAGCAGAGACAGGGACTACACCTTC.

The CDR3, as DNA: TGTGCCAGCAGCCTGGGGGGGGTCACTGAAGCTTTCTTT. Its translation: CASSLGGVTEAFF. The chain joins TRBV4-2 to TRBJ1-1, with a possible D match to TRBD1 (5 bases). Germline lookup yields CDR1 LGHNA and CDR2 YNFKEQ. This CDR3 region has 13 residues. Trimming removed 4 bases from V and 4 bases from J, with 10 bases in between.

This clone was counted a single time. The sample carries other DNA sequences with the same CDR3. The V and J genes are TRBV7-2 and TRBJ2-5, with D unclear. The CDR3 length is 12 residues. The V and J ends lost 1 base and 5 bases respectively, with 5 bases between them. Germline CDR1 SGHTA, CDR2 FQGNSA. The CDR3 reads CASSLDRETQYF. Here the CDR3 DNA reads TGTGCCAGCAGCTTAGACCGGGAGACCCAGTACTTC.

For the CDR3, the DNA is TGTGCCAGCAGCGAGGGTAGCGGGGGGGCTTGGACCGGGGAGCTGTTTTTT. This translates into CASSEGSGGAWTGELFF. The chain couples TRBV28 to TRBJ2-2, with TRBD2 matching over 11 bases. After removal of 6 bases from V and 5 bases from J, the junction contained 11 bases not matched to a gene. CDR1 is MDHEN, CDR2 SYDVKM, per germline. CDR3 length equals 17 residues. The variable domain in full, completed from reference TRBV28 and TRBJ2-2, reads DVKVTQSSRYLVKRTGEKVFLECVQDMDHENMFWYRQDPGLGLRLIYFSYDVKMKEKGDIPEGYSVSREKKERFSLILESASTNQTSMYLCASSEGSGGAWTGELFFGEGSRLTVL.

V gene TRBV21-1 combines with J gene TRBJ2-7; the table's D call of TRBD2 was not tested on the DNA. TRBV21-1 is reported as a pseudogene. The CDR3 spans 16 residues. For the CDR3, the DNA is TGTGCCAGCAGCTCACCAAAGGGAGACAACTCCTACGAGCAGTACTTC. Protein: CASSSPKGDNSYEQYF.

V usage is TRBV9 and J usage is TRBJ2-5; perhaps TRBD2 as D (6 bases). V was cut by 0 bases and J by 3 bases, with 15 bases left in between. The CDR3 contains 16 residues. CDR1 and CDR2 from the germline V gene are SGDLS and YYNGEE. The CDR3 DNA sequence: TGTGCCAGCAGCGTAGCTACTAGCCTTAGGAAAGAGACCCAGTACTTC. It codes for CASSVATSLRKETQYF.

The genes are TRBV13 and TRBJ2-2, with a possible D match to TRBD2 (5 bases). The CDR3 sequence is 15 residues long. Deletions cut 1 base from V and 1 base from J, with 7 bases between. Germline loops: CDR1 PRHDT, CDR2 FYEKMQ (reference sequence). CDR3 sequence: CASSLDGENTGELFF. The CDR3 DNA sequence: TGTGCCAGCAGCTTAGACGGGGAGAACACCGGGGAGCTGTTTTTT.

The gene calls are TRBV6-6 and TRBJ1-2; 7 positions match TRBD1. The CDR3 length is 14 residues. CDR1 MNHNY and CDR2 SVGAGI come from the germline V gene (reference sequence). After removal of 5 bases from V and 8 bases from J, the junction contained 11 bases not matched to a gene. CDR3 loop: CASSVPGPGGGYTF. As DNA, the CDR3 is TGTGCCAGCAGTGTCCCTGGGCCAGGGGGAGGCTACACCTTC.

The V gene is TRBV19, the J gene TRBJ1-5, with TRBD1 matching over 7 bases. CDR1 LNHDA and CDR2 SQIVND come from the germline V gene (reference sequence). The V and J ends lost 5 bases and 5 bases, in that order; junction bases with no gene match: 9. CDR3 length equals 15 residues. DNA for the CDR3: TGTGCCAGTAGTCCCTTACAGGGGAGGCATCAGCCCCAGCATTTT. It specifies CASSPLQGRHQPQHF.

The chain recombines TRBV30 with TRBJ2-2; 9 bases line up with TRBD1. Germline V lookup: CDR1 GTSNPN, CDR2 SVGIG (reference sequence). Trimming at V came to 2 bases and at J to 7 bases, leaving 11 bases not matched to a gene. The CDR3 totals 16 residues. Here the CDR3 reads CAWSTPTGGLGGELFF. DNA of the CDR3: TGTGCCTGGAGTACCCCTACAGGGGGCCTAGGCGGGGAGCTGTTTTTT.

This chain connects TRBV7-6 to TRBJ2-1, with 8 nucleotides matching TRBD2. The germline V gene encodes CDR1 SGHVS and CDR2 FNYEAQ. This CDR3 has 15 residues. The trim removed 1 base at V and 4 bases at J, leaving 3 bases unmatched. CDR3 protein: CASSLVRGGYNEQFF. The CDR3 DNA is TGTGCCAGCAGCTTAGTCCGCGGGGGGTACAATGAGCAGTTCTTC.

This chain uses TRBV30 with TRBJ1-5; possibly TRBD1 for D (5 bases). The germline gives CDR1 GTSNPN, CDR2 SVGIG (reference sequence). CDR3 length: 13 residues. With 0 bases removed from V and 4 bases from J, the gap between germline ends came to 7 bases. CDR3 sequence (DNA): TGTGCCTGGAGTGTTGGGGGTAATCAGCCCCAGCATTTT. It encodes CAWSVGGNQPQHF.

The rearrangement uses TRBV4-1 and TRBJ1-6; D is possibly TRBD1 (6 bases). This CDR3 spans 14 amino acids. CDR1 MGHRA and CDR2 YSYEKL come from the germline V gene. Between the trimmed V and J ends, which lost 4 bases and 10 bases, there was a span of 14 bases. The DNA of the CDR3 is TGCGCCAGCAGCCGCGCAGGGGTACAGTCACCCCTCCACTTT. Encoded protein: CASSRAGVQSPLHF.

This clone occurred once. V is TRBV4-1 and J is TRBJ2-5, with 7 bases lining up with TRBD2. There are 15 residues in the CDR3. V lost 1 base and J lost 5; bases outside the gene matches: 7. CDR1 and CDR2 from the germline V gene are MGHRA and YSYEKL. CDR3 amino acids: CASSQVSLLAETQYF. The CDR3 DNA follows: TGCGCCAGCAGCCAAGTATCATTACTAGCGGAGACCCAGTACTTC.